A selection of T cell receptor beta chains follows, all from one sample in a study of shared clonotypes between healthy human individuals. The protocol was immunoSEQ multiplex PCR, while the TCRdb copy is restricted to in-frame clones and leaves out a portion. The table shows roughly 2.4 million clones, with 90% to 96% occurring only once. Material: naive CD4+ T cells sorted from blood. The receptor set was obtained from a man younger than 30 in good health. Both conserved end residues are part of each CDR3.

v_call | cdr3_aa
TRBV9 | CASSPRAASNTEAFF
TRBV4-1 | CASSQDHFEGSYNSPLHF
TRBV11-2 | CASSLVAPNTEAFF
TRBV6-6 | CAGQSGAHYEQYF
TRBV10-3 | CAISPGASPLHF
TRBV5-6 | CASSLFRTTNYGYTF
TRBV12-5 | CASGLATEHHEQYF
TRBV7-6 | CASSPGQTSGNTIYF
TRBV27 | CASATSVLAANNEQFF
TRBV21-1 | CASSIAPGTVPWGSYNEQFF
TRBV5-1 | CASSYAGPNLEQYF
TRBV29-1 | CSVETGTDTQYF
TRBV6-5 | CASSRGGRDQPQHF
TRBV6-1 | CASSSNRVRTGELFF
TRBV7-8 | CASSLVVRASYNEQFF
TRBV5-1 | CASSLLSAEETQYF
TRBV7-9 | CASSFDTTGVSPLHF
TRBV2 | CASSIRQGNTGELFF
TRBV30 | CAWSVGGGGGYTF
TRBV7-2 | CASSLRSRVTGELFF
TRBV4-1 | CASSSLARGPEAFF
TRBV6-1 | CASRRDVFDGYTF
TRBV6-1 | CASSPGPNQPQHF
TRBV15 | CATSRDRISETQYF
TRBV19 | CASSTTGGSGYTF
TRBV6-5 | CASSIDRTYEQYF
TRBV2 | CASSESRTSGTGELFF
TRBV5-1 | CASSKGEVEGYTF
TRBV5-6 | CASSFTGFEAFF
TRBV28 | CASSLLPSEREQYF
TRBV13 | CASSAPKLAVGETQYF
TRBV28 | CASTLGTGPPGELFF
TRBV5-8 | CASSLRTAANSNQPQHF
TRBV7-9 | CASSKRDSSGNTIYF
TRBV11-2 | CASSLYGSPDTQYF
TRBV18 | CASSPRTGSQETQYF